Included here is one TCR beta chain sequence, with context. The antigen remains undetermined. Isolating CD4+ and CD8+ cells involved positive magnetic bead selection on an AutoMACS. Their purity was then checked by flow cytometry. The entry originates in a study of somatic mutations in cytotoxic T cells in rheumatoid arthritis. CDR1 is PRHDT, CDR2 FYEKMQ, per germline (reference sequence). The CDR3 totals 15 residues. J lost 5 bases, V lost 5 bases, and 8 bases had no gene match. Sequencing used immunoSEQ multiplex PCR; TCRdb keeps in-frame clones, though not all of them. The data contain 15,000 to 20,000 clones, nearly 80% of them singletons. General observations from the study: No antigen targets were known for the expanded CD8+ clones. A single CD8+ clone exceeded 20% of CD8+ cells in about an eighth of the roughly 65 patients. Patients with rheumatoid arthritis, but not healthy controls, had CD8+ clonality that increased with age.

The TCR comes from an adult with rheumatoid arthritis. Material: CD8+ T cells sorted from blood. The chain links TRBV13 to TRBJ2-1; 8 bases agree with TRBD2. The CDR3 nucleotides read TGTGCCAGCAGCCATAAGCGGGAGAGTAACAATGAGCAGTTCTTC. Amino acids: CASSHKRESNNEQFF.